This record covers a single T cell receptor (beta chain). Its antigen remains unknown. The data were obtained in a study of cytomegalovirus exposure and HLA in healthy donors. Regarding the study as a whole: An analysis was carried out later, and it reportedly showed fewer N-insertions in an Asian-associated ancestry cluster than the approximately 680-donor mean. Later analysis identified a missense DCLRE1C variant that was linked to TCR beta V- and J-gene trimming. It was reportedly the case that the classifier diagnosed cytomegalovirus status with high specificity and sensitivity. DRB1 showed the most TCR associations and HLA-C the fewest in a later analysis, as rates varied by HLA locus.

The germline V gene encodes CDR1 SEHNR and CDR2 FQNEAQ (reference sequence). This CDR3 has 14 amino acids. The J segment lost 7 bases and the V segment lost 5 bases, leaving 5 bases of the junction unmatched. Use of 60 Vbeta and 13 Jbeta primers characterized the PCR. Some clones are missing from TCRdb's copy, which holds only in-frame ones; the method was immunoSEQ multiplex PCR. The sample carries some 200,000 clones, approximately 70% recorded once. This receptor was identified in a man aged 40-55 years in good health and CMV-seropositive. The chain carries TRBV7-9 and TRBJ1-5; 10 bases are a match to TRBD1. Source material: PBMCs. For the CDR3, the DNA is TGTGCCAGCAGCCCATCGACAGGGGGCCAGCCCCAGCATTTT. Translated, it gives CASSPSTGGQPQHF.